This TCR beta chain was captured in a study of control samples from healthy donors and cancer patients. This clone appeared a single time. J was trimmed by 5 bases and V by 5 bases; bases with no gene match: 7. CDR3 size: 14 residues. Looked up from germline, CDR1 is SQVTM and CDR2 is ANQGSEA. Libraries were prepared by immunoSEQ multiplex PCR; TCRdb keeps only in-frame clonotypes and omits some of them. This sample has 68,000 or so clones, with 83% found just once. The clonotype was recovered from a man in his fifties or sixties in good health. The sequencing sample was made of blood. The J gene is TRBJ1-4, the V gene TRBV29-1; 8 bases fit TRBD1. CDR3 residues: CSVSDRALNEKLFF. The CDR3, as DNA: TGCAGCGTTTCGGACAGGGCCCTGAATGAAAAACTGTTTTTT.